This TCR beta chain emerged from a study of Ad26.COV2.S vaccination and SARS-CoV-2 variants. Study-wide context: Doses of Ad26.COV2.S were injected into muscle once or twice, 56 days apart. Study observations and caveats: Total responses of T cells may have been underestimated by the analyses of TCR breadth and depth.

In the case of this clone: Its antigen is unidentified. One end of the junction varies from germline; a read error may be responsible.

Clones were read by immunoSEQ multiplex PCR, and TCRdb kept only the in-frame ones, dropping some. There are about 400,000 clones in the sample; roughly 90% occur only once, and around 3.6% lies in the top ten. Treatment here: some 19 received Ad26.COV2.S at low or high dose, single or two shots; five or six received placebo; per-sample allocation not given. The study sampled participants on day 63 after the first vaccine or placebo injection. The donor's status was that of an adult aged 18-55 years in Boston. CDR1 is SSHAT, CDR2 FNYEAQ, per germline (reference sequence). This CDR3 comprises 15 residues.

This rearrangement joins TRBV7-7 to TRBJ1-4; unclear D gene. The clonotype originates from a person aged 18 to 65 who received the Ad26.COV2.S COVID-19 vaccine or a placebo. The sequences come from peripheral blood, collected in a trial of Ad26.COV2.S vaccine versus placebo. The CDR3 region has the DNA TGTGCTAGCAGCTTAGAAGCGCGAGTTGACGAAAAACTGTTTTTT. This encodes CASSLEARVDEKLFF.